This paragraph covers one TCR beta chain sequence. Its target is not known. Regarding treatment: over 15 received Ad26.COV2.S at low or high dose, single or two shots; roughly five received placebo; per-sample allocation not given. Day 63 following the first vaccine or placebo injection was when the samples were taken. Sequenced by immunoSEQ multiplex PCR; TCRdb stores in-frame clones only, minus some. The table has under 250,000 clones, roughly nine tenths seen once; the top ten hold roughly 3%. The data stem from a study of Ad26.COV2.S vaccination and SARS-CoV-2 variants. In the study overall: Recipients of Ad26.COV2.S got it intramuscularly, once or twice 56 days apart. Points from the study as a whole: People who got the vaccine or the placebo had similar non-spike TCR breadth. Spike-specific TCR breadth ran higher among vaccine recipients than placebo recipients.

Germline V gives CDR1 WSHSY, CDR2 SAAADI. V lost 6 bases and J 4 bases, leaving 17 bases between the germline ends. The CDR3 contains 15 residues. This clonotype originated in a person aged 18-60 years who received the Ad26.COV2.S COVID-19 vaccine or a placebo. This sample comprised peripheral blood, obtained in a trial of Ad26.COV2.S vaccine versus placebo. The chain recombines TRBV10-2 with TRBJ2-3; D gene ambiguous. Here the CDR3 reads CASRFSSESPDTQYF. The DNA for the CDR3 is TGCGCCAGCAGATTTTCGAGTGAGAGCCCAGATACGCAGTATTTT.